Below are 30 T cell receptor beta chains sequenced from a single sample in a study of shared clonotypes between healthy human individuals. Sequencing used immunoSEQ multiplex PCR; TCRdb keeps in-frame clones, though not all of them. The sample carries fewer than 400,000 clones, over 65% recorded once. Material: memory CD4+ T cells sorted from blood. As for subset: CD45RA-negative fraction. The receptor source for this set is a man aged 30 to 39 in good health.

The V call is TRBV7-9, the J call TRBJ2-1, with D possibly TRBD1 on 6 matching bases. With 5 bases removed from V and 2 bases from J, the gap between germline ends came to 16 bases. The germline V gene encodes CDR1 SEHNR and CDR2 FQNEAQ (reference sequence). This CDR3 contains 16 residues. CDR3 sequence reads: CASSTLQGRAYNEQFF. Written as DNA, the CDR3 is TGTGCCAGCAGCACCCTACAGGGAAGGGCCTACAATGAGCAGTTCTTC.

This clone is a singleton in its sample. This CDR3 is CASSYGASGISYEQYF. CDR3 bases: TGTGCCAGCAGTTACGGGGCTAGCGGGATTTCCTACGAGCAGTACTTC. The chain uses TRBV6-6 and TRBJ2-7, with 9 bases lining up with TRBD2. CDR1 is MNHNY and CDR2 is SVGAGI in the germline V gene (reference sequence). V was pared by 2 bases and J by 1 base, with 6 bases of the junction left unmatched. The CDR3 spans 16 residues.

This clone was found many times. The V call is TRBV28, the J call TRBJ2-5, with D possibly being TRBD1 (5 bases). This CDR3 region has 14 residues. From germline, CDR1 is MDHEN and CDR2 SYDVKM. V lost 3 bases and J lost 2, with 10 bases in between. CDR3 protein: CASSFRQTQETQYF. CDR3 DNA: TGTGCCAGCAGTTTCCGACAGACTCAAGAGACCCAGTACTTC.

This chain connects TRBV5-1 to TRBJ1-3; D unclear. This CDR3 is built from 16 residues. V lost 2 bases and J lost 0, with 12 bases in between. Germline V lookup: CDR1 SGHRS, CDR2 YFSETQ. The CDR3 bases are TGCGCCAGCAGCTTAAGGACTGGTAGCTCTGGAAACACCATATATTTT. Its translation is CASSLRTGSSGNTIYF.

This clone was seen a handful of times. The chain has TRBV7-2 and TRBJ1-4; tentative D call: TRBD1 (5 bases). This CDR3 region has 14 residues. Per the germline V gene, CDR1 is SGHTA and CDR2 is FQGNSA. Trimming pared 2 bases from V and 7 bases from J, leaving 11 bases between. The CDR3 here is CASSLQGLSEKLFF. The CDR3 bases are TGTGCCAGCAGCTTACAGGGTTTAAGTGAAAAACTGTTTTTT.

The genes are TRBV4-3 and TRBJ2-3; 11 bases agree with TRBD2. Per germline, CDR1 LGHNA and CDR2 YSLEER. V gave up 4 bases and J gave up 1 base; unmatched junction bases: 10. CDR3 length equals 18 residues. The CDR3 protein is CASSPEVAGGPGTDTQYF. The CDR3 DNA reads as TGCGCCAGCAGCCCTGAGGTAGCGGGAGGGCCGGGCACAGATACGCAGTATTTT.

The sample holds one count of this clone. The V and J genes are TRBV15 and TRBJ2-7; D possibly corresponds to TRBD1 (5 bases). Trimming took 0 bases from V and 0 from J, leaving 9 bases between them. The length of the CDR3 is 15 residues. Germline-derived CDR1 and CDR2 are LNHNV and YYDKDF (reference sequence). The CDR3 spells CATSREGTGSYEQYF. CDR3 DNA: TGTGCCACCAGCAGAGAGGGAACAGGCTCCTACGAGCAGTACTTC.

The chain couples TRBV5-1 to TRBJ2-3; 7 bases agree with TRBD2. Germline V gene lookup returns CDR1 SGHRS and CDR2 YFSETQ. V lost 3 bases to trimming and J lost 0 bases; unmatched junction nucleotides: 4. CDR3 length equals 15 residues. The CDR3 reads CASSSRRGSTDTQYF. The CDR3 nucleotides read TGCGCCAGCAGCTCAAGGCGGGGGAGCACAGATACGCAGTATTTT. Full variable domain (rest looked up from reference TRBV5-1 and TRBJ2-3): KAGVTQTPRYLIKTRGQQVTLSCSPISGHRSVSWYQQTPGQGLQFLFEYFSETQRNKGNFPGRFSGRQFSNSRSEMNVSTLELGDSALYLCASSSRRGSTDTQYFGPGTRLTVL.

The genes are TRBV19 and TRBJ2-1; TRBD2 might be the D (6 bases). The CDR3 runs to 13 residues. V shed 3 bases and J shed 10 bases, with 13 bases lying between them. Germline V gene data show CDR1 as LNHDA and CDR2 as SQIVND (reference sequence). The CDR3 nucleotides are TGTGCCAGTAGTATTTGGCGGGATAGCGAGCAGTTCTTC. Protein product: CASSIWRDSEQFF. The whole variable domain, remainder taken from reference TRBV19 and TRBJ2-1, is DGGITQSPKYLFRKEGQNVTLSCEQNLNHDAMYWYRQDPGQGLRLIYYSQIVNDFQKGDIAEGYSVSREKKESFPLTVTSAQKNPTAFYLCASSIWRDSEQFFGPGTRLTVL.

Points on this clone: This specimen includes other DNA sequences encoding the same CDR3. The V gene is TRBV7-2, the J gene TRBJ2-3, with D unresolved. The CDR3 is 14 residues long. Germline CDR1 reads SGHTA; CDR2 reads FQGNSA. V was cut by 1 base and J by 1 base, with 6 bases left in between. The DNA for the CDR3 is TGTGCCAGCAGCTTAGACGCCGGCACAGATACGCAGTATTTT. This translates into CASSLDAGTDTQYF.

In this sample, this clone turned up a few times. The J gene is TRBJ1-1, the V gene TRBV30, with 7 nucleotides matching TRBD1. Germline loops: CDR1 GTSNPN, CDR2 SVGIG (reference sequence). CDR3 length equals 15 residues. V was pared by 5 bases and J by 3 bases, with 12 bases of the junction left unmatched. Here the CDR3 reads CAWGAGTALYTEAFF. As DNA, the CDR3 is TGTGCCTGGGGAGCCGGGACAGCTTTGTACACTGAAGCTTTCTTT.

This clone was seen a handful of times. The chain uses TRBV20-1 and TRBJ2-7, with D possibly TRBD2 on 5 matching bases. V lost 5 bases and J lost 4, with 9 bases in between. From germline, CDR1 is DFQATT and CDR2 SNEGSKA (reference sequence). The CDR3 covers 11 residues. CDR3 DNA: TGCAGTGCTGACCGGGGTTACGAGCAGTACTTC. This translates into CSADRGYEQYF.

The chain couples TRBV6-1 to TRBJ1-5; D is perhaps TRBD1 (5 bases). V gave up 6 bases and J gave up 4 bases, with 13 bases separating them. Germline CDR1 and CDR2: MNHNS and SASEGT. The CDR3 sequence is 14 residues long. In DNA, the CDR3 is TGTGCCAGCAGCCCCTTGGGGGGAAATCAGCCCCAGCATTTT. It encodes CASSPLGGNQPQHF.

The chain links TRBV10-3 to TRBJ1-6, with 9 bases identical to TRBD1. CDR1 is ENHRY and CDR2 is SYGVKD in the germline V gene. The J segment lost 4 bases and the V segment lost 5 bases, leaving 6 bases of the junction unmatched. This CDR3 is 16 amino acids long. CDR3 DNA sequence: TGTGCCATCAGTCAGAGGACAGGGGAGTATAATTCACCCCTCCACTTT. This codes for CAISQRTGEYNSPLHF.

The rearrangement uses TRBV5-1 and TRBJ2-1, with 8 bases that match TRBD2. J was trimmed by 1 base and V by 4 bases; bases with no gene match: 10. This CDR3 region has 17 residues. Germline V CDR1 and CDR2: SGHRS, YFSETQ. CDR3 sequence: CASSPAGRALSYNEQFF. CDR3 nucleotides: TGCGCCAGCAGCCCCGCCGGGAGGGCCTTATCCTACAATGAGCAGTTCTTC. The entire variable domain, with the rest obtained from reference TRBV5-1 and TRBJ2-1, is as follows: KAGVTQTPRYLIKTRGQQVTLSCSPISGHRSVSWYQQTPGQGLQFLFEYFSETQRNKGNFPGRFSGRQFSNSRSEMNVSTLELGDSALYLCASSPAGRALSYNEQFFGPGTRLTVL.

This clone was seen only once. The V gene is TRBV19, the J gene TRBJ1-2; D is ambiguous. The V gene lost 3 bases and the J gene lost 7 bases, with 6 bases spanning the gap. This CDR3 comprises 11 residues. Per the germline V gene, CDR1 is LNHDA and CDR2 is SQIVND (reference sequence). For the CDR3, the DNA is TGTGCCAGTAGTATCACGGGTGGCTACACCTTC. This translates into CASSITGGYTF.

V usage is TRBV28 and J usage is TRBJ2-7; 7 bases match TRBD2. CDR1 and CDR2 (germline): MDHEN, SYDVKM. The CDR3 is made up of 16 amino acids. With 6 bases clipped from V and 3 bases from J, the junction kept 14 bases outside the gene matches. The CDR3 protein is CASSLLISGPIYEQYF. The CDR3 DNA reads TGTGCCAGCAGCCTATTAATTAGCGGGCCAATCTACGAGCAGTACTTC.

This clone was detected ten times or more. J is TRBJ1-4 and V is TRBV7-2; perhaps TRBD1 as D (6 bases). CDR1 is SGHTA, CDR2 FQGNSA, per germline. The germline V and J ends were trimmed by 2 bases and 8 bases, with 12 bases remaining between them. The CDR3 spans 14 residues. The CDR3 DNA follows: TGTGCCAGCAGCTTAACAGGGACGGACGAAAAACTGTTTTTT. This codes for CASSLTGTDEKLFF.

This chain uses TRBV5-1 with TRBJ2-2; 8 bases align to TRBD1. CDR1 is SGHRS and CDR2 is YFSETQ in the germline V gene. This CDR3 is 17 amino acids long. The V segment lost 0 bases and the J segment 4 bases; nucleotides outside the gene matches: 8. CDR3 region: CASSLGQGAGGTGELFF. The DNA of the CDR3 is TGCGCCAGCAGCTTGGGTCAGGGGGCCGGGGGCACCGGGGAGCTGTTTTTT.

This clone was recorded a few times. The chain carries TRBV29-1 and TRBJ2-7, with 12 positions matching TRBD1. This CDR3 has 13 amino acids. V lost 6 bases to trimming and J lost 5 bases; unmatched junction nucleotides: 5. Germline V gene sequence: CDR1 SQVTM, CDR2 ANQGSEA. CDR3: CSVGTGGEDEQYF. For the CDR3, the DNA is TGCAGCGTGGGGACAGGGGGCGAAGACGAGCAGTACTTC.

The rearrangement links TRBV28 to TRBJ1-5, with a weak D call TRBD1 (6 bases). CDR3 length: 16 residues. Germline loops: CDR1 MDHEN, CDR2 SYDVKM. V lost 5 bases to trimming and J lost 0 bases, with 14 bases between them. The CDR3 DNA sequence: TGTGCCAGCAGTGGCCGGGACATCGATAGCAATCAGCCCCAGCATTTT. Translated, it gives CASSGRDIDSNQPQHF. Together with reference TRBV28 and TRBJ1-5, the CDR3 gives the full variable domain: DVKVTQSSRYLVKRTGEKVFLECVQDMDHENMFWYRQDPGLGLRLIYFSYDVKMKEKGDIPEGYSVSREKKERFSLILESASTNQTSMYLCASSGRDIDSNQPQHFGDGTRLSIL.

The chain's CDR3 is CASSLGGFGYTF. DNA for the CDR3: TGTGCCAGCAGCTTAGGTGGATTCGGCTACACCTTC. The rearrangement links TRBV7-2 to TRBJ1-2; D not resolved. The CDR3 sequence is 12 residues long. V lost 1 base and J lost 8, with 8 bases in between. Per the germline V gene, CDR1 is SGHTA and CDR2 is FQGNSA.

V gene TRBV7-9 combines with J gene TRBJ2-1, with 15 bases aligning to TRBD2. The CDR3 length is 16 residues. The trim removed 5 bases at V and 7 bases at J, leaving 6 bases unmatched. Germline V gene lookup returns CDR1 SEHNR and CDR2 FQNEAQ (reference sequence). CDR3 DNA: TGTGCCAGCAGCGTAGGACTAGCGGGAGGGCGAAATGAGCAGTTCTTC. Its translation is CASSVGLAGGRNEQFF.

The V call is TRBV6-1, the J call TRBJ2-1; weak D call: TRBD1 (5 bases). The V and J ends lost 4 bases and 1 base respectively, with 11 bases between them. The CDR3 has 15 residues. The germline V gene encodes CDR1 MNHNS and CDR2 SASEGT. The CDR3 reads CASSVQGLSYNEQFF. DNA of the CDR3: TGTGCCAGCAGTGTTCAGGGCTTATCCTACAATGAGCAGTTCTTC.

The rearrangement links TRBV6-1 to TRBJ2-1; D remains ambiguous. The CDR3 totals 14 residues. Trimming stripped 6 bases from V and 3 bases from J, with 12 bases between. Germline CDR1 reads MNHNS; CDR2 reads SASEGT. The DNA of the CDR3 is TGTGCCAGCAGACCCGAGACATTCTACAATGAGCAGTTCTTC. Protein: CASRPETFYNEQFF.

The chain carries TRBV5-6 and TRBJ1-2; D gene ambiguous. The CDR3 covers 15 residues. The germline V gene encodes CDR1 SGHDT and CDR2 YYEEEE. V lost 4 bases and J 6 bases, leaving 19 bases between the germline ends. The CDR3 coding sequence is TGTGCCAGCAGCAGGTGGACGCTCCAGTATCATGGCTACACCTTC. This codes for CASSRWTLQYHGYTF.

The V call is TRBV5-4, the J call TRBJ2-5; D gene ambiguous. The CDR3 consists of 18 residues. Germline CDR1 and CDR2: SGHNT and YYREEE (reference sequence). V gave up 0 bases and J gave up 0 bases, with 18 bases separating them. CDR3 region: CASSLGAPTWSHQETQYF. As DNA, the CDR3 is TGTGCCAGCAGCTTGGGGGCCCCGACGTGGAGCCACCAAGAGACCCAGTACTTC. Looking up the rest from reference TRBV5-4 and TRBJ2-5 gives the full variable domain: ETGVTQSPTHLIKTRGQQVTLRCSSQSGHNTVSWYQQALGQGPQFIFQYYREEENGRGNFPPRFSGLQFPNYSSELNVNALELDDSALYLCASSLGAPTWSHQETQYFGPGTRLLVL.

The J gene is TRBJ2-1, the V gene TRBV5-4; possible D gene TRBD2, 6 bases. Germline CDR1 is SGHNT and CDR2 is YYREEE (reference sequence). The CDR3 is 18 residues long. Trimming removed 4 bases from V and 0 bases from J, with 20 bases in between. The CDR3 DNA sequence: TGTGCCAGCAGCCCGGGACTTGTGCGCAAGAGCTCCTACAATGAGCAGTTCTTC. Its protein product is CASSPGLVRKSSYNEQFF.

This chain links TRBV6-6 with TRBJ2-2; D is unresolved. The length of the CDR3 is 13 residues. CDR1 is MNHNY and CDR2 is SVGAGI in the germline V gene (reference sequence). The germline V and J ends were trimmed by 7 bases and 2 bases, with 8 bases remaining between them. The CDR3 DNA is TGTGCCAGCACCCGGACCAACACCGGGGAGCTGTTTTTT. This encodes CASTRTNTGELFF.

V usage is TRBV28 and J usage is TRBJ2-1; D not certain. The length of the CDR3 is 15 residues. From germline, CDR1 is MDHEN and CDR2 SYDVKM. The V end lost 5 bases, the J end lost 0 bases, and 11 bases lay between the germline ends. The chain's CDR3 is CASSPSQSSYNEQFF. The CDR3 DNA sequence: TGTGCCAGCAGTCCCTCACAGAGCTCCTACAATGAGCAGTTCTTC.